The clone carrying this T cell receptor beta chain was counted once. The source of the sample is a study of T cell changes during pregnancy in multiple sclerosis. The protocol was immunoSEQ multiplex PCR, while the TCRdb copy is restricted to in-frame clones and leaves out a portion. In the table there are around 80,000 clones, about 92% of which are singletons. Germline lookup yields CDR1 MNHEY and CDR2 SVGAGI. The CDR3 is 15 residues long. Trimming shortened V by 0 bases and J by 1 base, and 9 bases separated the two germline ends. This TCR came from a female donor with multiple sclerosis, enrolled in a pregnancy study. Sequences were derived from peripheral blood, sampled before pregnancy. This chain connects TRBV6-5 to TRBJ1-1, with D possibly TRBD1 on 6 matching bases. The DNA of the CDR3 is TGTGCCAGCAGTTACTCTGGGGGCGGGAACACTGAAGCTTTCTTT. Its translation is CASSYSGGGNTEAFF.